This T cell receptor beta chain was sequenced for a study of T cell responses to AZD1222 COVID-19 vaccine. Study-wide findings and caveats: Vaccine-associated CD4 TCRs ranged over spike, dominating at 160-218 and 743-854. Unmutated variant regions are reportedly the target of nearly half of TCRs that are spike-specific.

Using immunoSEQ multiplex PCR, the repertoire was profiled, and TCRdb retains in-frame clones only, with some absent. Of 85,000 to 130,000 clones listed, more than 85% are singletons. Trimming pared 2 bases from V and 5 bases from J, leaving 12 bases between. This CDR3 has 15 amino acids. Per the germline V gene, CDR1 is SGHTA and CDR2 is FQGTGA. A note on this clone: Its target is unknown.

The source material was peripheral blood, sampled on day 0 of AZD1222 vaccination. The rearrangement links TRBV7-3 to TRBJ1-4; D is uncertain. This TCR was recovered from an adult in good health. The CDR3 region is CASSLSPGGNEKLFF. Here the CDR3 DNA reads TGTGCCAGCAGCTTATCCCCCGGTGGAAATGAAAAACTGTTTTTT.